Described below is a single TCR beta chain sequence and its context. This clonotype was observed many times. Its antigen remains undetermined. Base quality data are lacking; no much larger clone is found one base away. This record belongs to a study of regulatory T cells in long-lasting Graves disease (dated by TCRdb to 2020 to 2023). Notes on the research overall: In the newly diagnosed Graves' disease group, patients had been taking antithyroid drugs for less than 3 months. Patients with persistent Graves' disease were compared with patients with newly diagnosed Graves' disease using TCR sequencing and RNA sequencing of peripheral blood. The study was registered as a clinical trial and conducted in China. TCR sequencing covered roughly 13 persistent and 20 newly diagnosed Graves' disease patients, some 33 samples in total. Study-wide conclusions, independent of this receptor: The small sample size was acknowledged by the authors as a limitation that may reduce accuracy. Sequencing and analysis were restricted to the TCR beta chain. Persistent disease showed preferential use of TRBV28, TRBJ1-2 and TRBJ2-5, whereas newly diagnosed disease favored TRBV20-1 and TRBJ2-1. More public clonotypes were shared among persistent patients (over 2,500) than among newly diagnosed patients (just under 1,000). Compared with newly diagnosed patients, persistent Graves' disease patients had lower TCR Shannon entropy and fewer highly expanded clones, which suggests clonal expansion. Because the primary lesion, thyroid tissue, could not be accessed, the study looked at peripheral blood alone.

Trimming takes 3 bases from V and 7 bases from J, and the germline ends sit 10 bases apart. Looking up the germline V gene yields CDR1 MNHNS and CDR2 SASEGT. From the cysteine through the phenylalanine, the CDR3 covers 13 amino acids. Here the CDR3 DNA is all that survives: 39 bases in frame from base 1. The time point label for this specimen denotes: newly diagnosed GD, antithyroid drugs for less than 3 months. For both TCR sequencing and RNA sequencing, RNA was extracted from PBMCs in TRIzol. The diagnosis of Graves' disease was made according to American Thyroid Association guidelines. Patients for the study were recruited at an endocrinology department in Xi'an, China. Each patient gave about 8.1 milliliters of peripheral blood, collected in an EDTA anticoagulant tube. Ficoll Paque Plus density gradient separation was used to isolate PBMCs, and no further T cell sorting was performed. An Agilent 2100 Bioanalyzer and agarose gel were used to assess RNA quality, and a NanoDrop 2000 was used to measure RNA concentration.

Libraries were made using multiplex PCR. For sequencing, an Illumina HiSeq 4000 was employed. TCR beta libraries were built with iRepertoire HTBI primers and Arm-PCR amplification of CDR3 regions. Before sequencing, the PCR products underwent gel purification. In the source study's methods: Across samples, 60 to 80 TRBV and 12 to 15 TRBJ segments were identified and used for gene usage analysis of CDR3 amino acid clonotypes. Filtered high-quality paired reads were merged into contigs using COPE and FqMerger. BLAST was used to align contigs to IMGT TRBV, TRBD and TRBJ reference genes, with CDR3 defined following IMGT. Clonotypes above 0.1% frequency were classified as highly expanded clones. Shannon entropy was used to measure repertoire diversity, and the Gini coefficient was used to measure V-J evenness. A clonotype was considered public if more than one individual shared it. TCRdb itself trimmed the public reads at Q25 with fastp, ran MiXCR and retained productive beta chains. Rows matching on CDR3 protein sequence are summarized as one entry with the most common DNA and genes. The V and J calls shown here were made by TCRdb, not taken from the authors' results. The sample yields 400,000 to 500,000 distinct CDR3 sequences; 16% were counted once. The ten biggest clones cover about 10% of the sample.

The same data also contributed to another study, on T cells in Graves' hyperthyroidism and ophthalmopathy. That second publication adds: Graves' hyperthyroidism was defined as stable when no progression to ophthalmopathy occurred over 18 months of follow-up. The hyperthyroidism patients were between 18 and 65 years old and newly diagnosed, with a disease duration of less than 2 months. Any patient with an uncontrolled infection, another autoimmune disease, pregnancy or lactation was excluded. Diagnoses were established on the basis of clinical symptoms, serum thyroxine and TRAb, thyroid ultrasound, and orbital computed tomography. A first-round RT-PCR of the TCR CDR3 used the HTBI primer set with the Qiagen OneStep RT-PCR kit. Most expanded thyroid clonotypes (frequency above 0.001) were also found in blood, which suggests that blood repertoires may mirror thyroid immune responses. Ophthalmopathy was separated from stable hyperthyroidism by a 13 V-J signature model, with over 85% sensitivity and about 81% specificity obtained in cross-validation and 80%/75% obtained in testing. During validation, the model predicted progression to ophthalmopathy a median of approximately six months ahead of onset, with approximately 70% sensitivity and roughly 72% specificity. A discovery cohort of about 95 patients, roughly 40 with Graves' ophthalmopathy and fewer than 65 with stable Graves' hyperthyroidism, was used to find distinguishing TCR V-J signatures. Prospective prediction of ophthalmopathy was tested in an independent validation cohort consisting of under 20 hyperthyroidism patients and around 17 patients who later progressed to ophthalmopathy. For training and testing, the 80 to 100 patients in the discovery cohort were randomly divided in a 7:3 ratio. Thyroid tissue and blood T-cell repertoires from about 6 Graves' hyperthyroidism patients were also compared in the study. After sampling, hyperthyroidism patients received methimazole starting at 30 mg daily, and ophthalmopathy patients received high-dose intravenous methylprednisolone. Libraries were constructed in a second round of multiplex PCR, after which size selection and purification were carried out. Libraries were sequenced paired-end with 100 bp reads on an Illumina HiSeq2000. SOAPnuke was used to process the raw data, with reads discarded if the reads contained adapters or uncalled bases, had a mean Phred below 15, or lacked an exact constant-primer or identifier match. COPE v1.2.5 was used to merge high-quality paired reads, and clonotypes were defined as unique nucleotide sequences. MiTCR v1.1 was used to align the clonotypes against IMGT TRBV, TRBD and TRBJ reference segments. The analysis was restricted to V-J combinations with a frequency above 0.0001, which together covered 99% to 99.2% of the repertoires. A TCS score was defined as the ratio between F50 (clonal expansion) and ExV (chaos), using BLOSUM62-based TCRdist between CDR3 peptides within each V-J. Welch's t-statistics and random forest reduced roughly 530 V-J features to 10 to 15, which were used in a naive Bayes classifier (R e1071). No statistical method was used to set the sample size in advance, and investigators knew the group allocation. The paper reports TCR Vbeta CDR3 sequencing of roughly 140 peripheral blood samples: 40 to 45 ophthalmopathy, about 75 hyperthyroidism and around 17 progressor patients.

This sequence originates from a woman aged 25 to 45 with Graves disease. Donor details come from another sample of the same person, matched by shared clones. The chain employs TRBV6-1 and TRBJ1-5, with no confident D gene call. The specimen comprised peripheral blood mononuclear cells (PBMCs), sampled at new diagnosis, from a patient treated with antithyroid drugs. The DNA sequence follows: TGTGCCAGCAGTGAGGCCGGCGGGCAGCCCCAGCATTTT. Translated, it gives CASSEAGGQPQHF.